This T cell receptor beta chain derives from a study of human T cells and chemical hapten exposure. Study-wide background: DPC at 2% was the sensitizing agent, placed on about 2 cm by about 2 cm of upper inner arm skin. Affected patients, primarily female, had alopecia areata, totalis or universalis.

Germline lookup yields CDR1 SGHKS and CDR2 YYEKEE (reference sequence). V was shortened by 4 bases and J by 5 bases, with 8 bases between the two germline ends. There are 12 residues in the CDR3. Study-level results: Controls formed significantly fewer large CDR3 similarity clusters than expanded TCRs did.

TCRdb analysed the RACE reads with MiXCR anew, one entry per CDR3 protein. This table holds around 120,000 distinct CDR3 sequences, 12% to 15% found once. For this clonotype: The antigen remains unidentified.

As to time point: patch test 1, 2 weeks after DPC sensitization. The treatment was: therapeutic diphenylcyclopropenone sensitization with weekly scalp DPC. V gene TRBV5-5 combines with J gene TRBJ2-3; tentative D call: TRBD2 (5 bases). The specimen comprised whole blood, sampled in connection with sensitization to the hapten diphenylcyclopropenone (DPC). The TCR was taken from a man aged 18 to 30 with alopecia areata. Some clones in this sample may be carry-over from other donors' samples. The CDR3 bases are TGTGCCAGCAGCCGGGGTGAAGATACGCAGTATTTT. Amino acid sequence: CASSRGEDTQYF.